The sample holds one count of the clone carrying this TCR beta chain. Its antigen is unknown. Use of 60 Vbeta and 13 Jbeta primers characterized the PCR. Some clones are missing from TCRdb's copy, which holds only in-frame ones; the method was immunoSEQ multiplex PCR. Here the sample spans some 200,000 clones, 75% to 90% being singletons. These data belong to a study of cytomegalovirus exposure and HLA in healthy donors. Study results and limitations: The authors listed 164 TCR beta chains as cytomegalovirus-associated. Analyzed later, most CMV-associated TCR beta chains appeared HLA-restricted. A previous analysis found most TCR beta V segments productive roughly 87% or roughly 30% of the time.

V gave up 6 bases and J gave up 2 bases, with 9 bases separating them. Germline CDR1 is SEHNR and CDR2 is FQNEAQ (reference sequence). CDR3 length equals 13 residues. This TCR was recovered from a woman aged 40 to 50 in good health and CMV-seronegative. The V call is TRBV7-9, the J call TRBJ2-3, with D perhaps matching TRBD2 (5 bases). The source material was PBMCs. In DNA form, the CDR3 reads TGTGCCAGCAGGCGGGTTAACACAGATACGCAGTATTTT. Translating gives CASRRVNTDTQYF.